The clone carrying this T cell receptor beta chain was counted at least ten times. The target antigen is unknown. Under 3 months in duration, the ophthalmopathy in affected donors had moderate-to-severe activity, CAS ≥3 and NOSPECS ≥4. Among the exclusions were patients with other autoimmune diseases, uncontrolled infections, pregnancy or lactation. This entry belongs to a study of Graves' ophthalmopathy and Graves' hyperthyroidism. Whole-study findings and limits: Ophthalmopathy could be told apart from stable hyperthyroidism by a 13-signature model (around 85% sensitivity, over 65% specificity).

Germline V gene data show CDR1 as SGHAT and CDR2 as FQNNGV. CDR3 length: 14 residues. The V gene lost 6 bases and the J gene lost 4 bases, with 16 bases spanning the gap. Transcripts of RNA were the source for amplifying TCR beta CDR3 regions. Amplification began with first-round RT-PCR using HTBI primers, then second-round multiplex PCR was performed. In TCRdb, the multiplex PCR reads were re-called with MiXCR into one record per CDR3 protein. The data show about half a million distinct CDR3 sequences, around an eighth seen once. This sequence joins TRBV11-2 and TRBJ2-7, with D unclear. Source material: blood. This TCR was sampled from a woman aged 25 to 45 with Graves' ophthalmopathy. The CDR3: CASSRGPNGYEQYF. In DNA form, the CDR3 reads TGTGCCAGCAGTCGAGGTCCAAATGGGTACGAGCAGTACTTC.